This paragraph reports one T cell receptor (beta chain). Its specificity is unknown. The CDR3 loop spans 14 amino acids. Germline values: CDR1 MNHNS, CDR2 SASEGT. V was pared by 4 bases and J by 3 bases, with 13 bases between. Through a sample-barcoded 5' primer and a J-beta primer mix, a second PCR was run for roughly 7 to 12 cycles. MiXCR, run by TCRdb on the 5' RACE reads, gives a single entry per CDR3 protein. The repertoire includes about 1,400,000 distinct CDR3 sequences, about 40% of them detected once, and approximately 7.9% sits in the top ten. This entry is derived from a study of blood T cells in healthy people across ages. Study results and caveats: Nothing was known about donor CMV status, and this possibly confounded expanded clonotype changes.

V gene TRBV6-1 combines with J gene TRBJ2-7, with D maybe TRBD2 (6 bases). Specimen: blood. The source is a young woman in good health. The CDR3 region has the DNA TGTGCCAGCAGTGCGGACTACCAATACTACGAGCAGTACTTC. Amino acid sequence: CASSADYQYYEQYF.